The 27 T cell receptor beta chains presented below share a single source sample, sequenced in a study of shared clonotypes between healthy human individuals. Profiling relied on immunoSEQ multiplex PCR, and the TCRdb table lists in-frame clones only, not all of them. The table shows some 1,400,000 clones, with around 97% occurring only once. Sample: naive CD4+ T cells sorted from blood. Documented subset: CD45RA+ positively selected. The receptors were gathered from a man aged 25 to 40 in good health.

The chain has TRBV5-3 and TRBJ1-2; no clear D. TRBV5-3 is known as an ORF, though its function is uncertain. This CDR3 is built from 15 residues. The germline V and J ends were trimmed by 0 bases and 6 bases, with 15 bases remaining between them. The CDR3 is CARSLERVRLDGYTF. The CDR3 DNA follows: TGTGCCAGAAGCTTGGAGCGGGTACGGTTGGATGGCTACACCTTC.

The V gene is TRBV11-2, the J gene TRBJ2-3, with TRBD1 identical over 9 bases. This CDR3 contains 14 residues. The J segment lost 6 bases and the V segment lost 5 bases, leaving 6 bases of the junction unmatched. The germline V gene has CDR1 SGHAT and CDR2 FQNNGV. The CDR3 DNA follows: TGTGCCAGCAGCCTAGGGACAGGGCTGGATACGCAGTATTTT. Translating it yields CASSLGTGLDTQYF.

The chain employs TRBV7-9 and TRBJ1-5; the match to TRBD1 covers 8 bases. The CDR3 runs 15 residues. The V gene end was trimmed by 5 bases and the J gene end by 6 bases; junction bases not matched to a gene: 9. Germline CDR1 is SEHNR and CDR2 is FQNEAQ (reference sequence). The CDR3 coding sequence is TGTGCCAGCAGCGAAGGACAGGGTATAGGTCAGCCCCAGCATTTT. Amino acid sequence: CASSEGQGIGQPQHF.

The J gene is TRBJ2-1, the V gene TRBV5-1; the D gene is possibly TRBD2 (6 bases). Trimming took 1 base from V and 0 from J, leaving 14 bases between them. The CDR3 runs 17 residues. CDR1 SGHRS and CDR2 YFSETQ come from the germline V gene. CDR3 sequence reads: CASSLYSSGSSYNEQFF. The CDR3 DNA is TGCGCCAGCAGCTTGTATAGTAGCGGCAGCTCCTACAATGAGCAGTTCTTC.

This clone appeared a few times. In DNA, the CDR3 is TGTGCCAGCAGGCTCGGAGCGGGAGAGACCCAGTACTTC. Translation: CASRLGAGETQYF. The chain links TRBV28 to TRBJ2-5; perhaps TRBD2 as D (6 bases). Germline V lookup: CDR1 MDHEN, CDR2 SYDVKM. With 6 bases removed from V and 4 bases from J, the gap between germline ends came to 12 bases. CDR3 size: 13 residues.

The CDR3 region has the DNA TGTGCCACCACACCCGGCCCCGGGGAGCTGTTTTTT. It is translated as CATTPGPGELFF. This chain links TRBV28 with TRBJ2-2; D ambiguous. CDR3 length: 12 residues. Germline V CDR1 and CDR2: MDHEN, SYDVKM. Trimming removed 10 bases at V and 6 bases at J, with 12 bases between.

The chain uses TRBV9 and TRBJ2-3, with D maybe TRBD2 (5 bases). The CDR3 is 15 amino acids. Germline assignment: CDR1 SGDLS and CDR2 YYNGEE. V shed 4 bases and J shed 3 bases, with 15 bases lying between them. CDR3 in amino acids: CASSPHSGGTDTQYF. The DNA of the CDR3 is TGTGCCAGCAGCCCACACTCAGGAGGAACAGATACGCAGTATTTT.

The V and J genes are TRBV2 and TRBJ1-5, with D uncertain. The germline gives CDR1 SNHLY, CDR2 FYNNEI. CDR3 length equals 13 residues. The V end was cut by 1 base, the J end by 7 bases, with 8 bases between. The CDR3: CASSEEGAQPQHF. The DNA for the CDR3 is TGTGCCAGCAGTGAAGAGGGAGCCCAGCCCCAGCATTTT. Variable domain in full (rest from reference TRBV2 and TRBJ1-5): EPEVTQTPSHQVTQMGQEVILRCVPISNHLYFYWYRQILGQKVEFLVSFYNNEISEKSEIFDDQFSVERPDGSNFTLKIRSTKLEDSAMYFCASSEEGAQPQHFGDGTRLSIL.

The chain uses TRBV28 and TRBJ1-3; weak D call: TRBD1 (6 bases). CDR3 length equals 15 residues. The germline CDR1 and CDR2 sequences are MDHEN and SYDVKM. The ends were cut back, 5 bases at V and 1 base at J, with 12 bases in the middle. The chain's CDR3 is CASSMAGASGNTIYF. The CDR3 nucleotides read TGTGCCAGCAGTATGGCAGGGGCATCTGGAAACACCATATATTTT.

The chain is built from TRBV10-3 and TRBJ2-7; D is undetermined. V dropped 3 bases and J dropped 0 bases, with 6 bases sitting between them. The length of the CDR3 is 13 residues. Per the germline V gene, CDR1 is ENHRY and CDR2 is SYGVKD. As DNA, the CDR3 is TGTGCCATCAGTGAAGGGAACTCCTACGAGCAGTACTTC. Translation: CAISEGNSYEQYF.

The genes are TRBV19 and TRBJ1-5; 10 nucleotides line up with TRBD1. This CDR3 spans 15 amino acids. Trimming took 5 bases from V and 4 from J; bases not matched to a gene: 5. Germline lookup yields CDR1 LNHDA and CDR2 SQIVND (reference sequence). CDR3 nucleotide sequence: TGTGCCAGTAGTCTTGACAGGGGGCTAAATCAGCCCCAGCATTTT. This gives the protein CASSLDRGLNQPQHF.

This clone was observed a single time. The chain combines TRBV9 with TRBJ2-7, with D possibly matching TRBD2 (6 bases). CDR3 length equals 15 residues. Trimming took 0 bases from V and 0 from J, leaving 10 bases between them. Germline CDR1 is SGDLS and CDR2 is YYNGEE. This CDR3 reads CASSVGDWSSYEQYF. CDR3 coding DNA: TGTGCCAGCAGCGTAGGGGACTGGAGCTCCTACGAGCAGTACTTC.

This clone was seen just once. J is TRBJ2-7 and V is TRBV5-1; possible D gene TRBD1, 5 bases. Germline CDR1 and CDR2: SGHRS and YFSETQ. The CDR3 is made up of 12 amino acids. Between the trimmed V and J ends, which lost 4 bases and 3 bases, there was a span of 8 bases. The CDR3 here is CASSQGFYEQYF. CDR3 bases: TGCGCCAGCAGCCAGGGTTTCTACGAGCAGTACTTC.

The CDR3: CASQRTDEQYF. In DNA, the CDR3 is TGTGCCAGCCAAAGGACAGACGAGCAGTACTTC. This rearrangement joins TRBV25-1 to TRBJ2-7; perhaps TRBD1 as D (6 bases). V shed 8 bases and J shed 5 bases, with 10 bases lying between them. This CDR3 has 11 residues. Germline loops: CDR1 MGHDK, CDR2 SYGVNS.

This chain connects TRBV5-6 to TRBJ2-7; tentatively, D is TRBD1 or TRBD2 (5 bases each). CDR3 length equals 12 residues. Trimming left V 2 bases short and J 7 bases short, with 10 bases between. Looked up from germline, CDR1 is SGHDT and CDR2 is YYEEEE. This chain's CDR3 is CASSFSEGEQYF. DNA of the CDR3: TGTGCCAGCAGCTTTAGCGAGGGGGAGCAGTACTTC.

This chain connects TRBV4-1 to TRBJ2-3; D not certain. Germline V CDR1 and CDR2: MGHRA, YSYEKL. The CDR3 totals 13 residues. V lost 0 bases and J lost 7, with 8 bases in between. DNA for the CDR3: TGCGCCAGCAGCCAAGATCTGGGGAATACGCAGTATTTT. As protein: CASSQDLGNTQYF.

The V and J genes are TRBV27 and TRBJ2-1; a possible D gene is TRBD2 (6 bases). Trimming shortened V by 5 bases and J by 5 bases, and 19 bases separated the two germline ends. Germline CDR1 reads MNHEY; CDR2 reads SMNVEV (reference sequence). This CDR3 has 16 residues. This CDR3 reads CASSPLEGGKNNEQFF. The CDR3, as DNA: TGTGCCAGCAGTCCCCTAGAGGGAGGTAAAAACAATGAGCAGTTCTTC.

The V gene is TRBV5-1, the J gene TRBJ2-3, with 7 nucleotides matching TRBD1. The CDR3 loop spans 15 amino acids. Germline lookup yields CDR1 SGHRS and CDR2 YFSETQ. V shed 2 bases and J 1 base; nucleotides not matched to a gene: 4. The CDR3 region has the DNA TGCGCCAGCAGCTTCCAAGACAGGGGCACAGATACGCAGTATTTT. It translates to CASSFQDRGTDTQYF.

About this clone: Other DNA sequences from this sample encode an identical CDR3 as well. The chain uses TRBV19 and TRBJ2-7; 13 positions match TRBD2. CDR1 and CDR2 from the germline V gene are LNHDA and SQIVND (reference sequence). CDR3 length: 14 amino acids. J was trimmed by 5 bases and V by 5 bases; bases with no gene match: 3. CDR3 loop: CASSLGLAGDEQYF. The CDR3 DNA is TGTGCCAGTAGTCTAGGACTAGCGGGAGACGAGCAGTACTTC.

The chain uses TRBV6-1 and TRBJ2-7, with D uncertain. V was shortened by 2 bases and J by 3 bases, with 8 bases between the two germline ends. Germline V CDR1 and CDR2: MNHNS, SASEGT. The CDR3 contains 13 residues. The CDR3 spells CASSEHALYEQYF. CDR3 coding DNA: TGTGCCAGCAGTGAACACGCTCTCTACGAGCAGTACTTC.

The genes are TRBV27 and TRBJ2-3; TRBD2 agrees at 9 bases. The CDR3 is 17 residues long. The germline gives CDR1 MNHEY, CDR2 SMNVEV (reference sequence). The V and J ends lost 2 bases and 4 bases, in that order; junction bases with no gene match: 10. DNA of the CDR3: TGTGCCAGCAGTTTACGGGGTCTAGCGGGAACGCCAGATACGCAGTATTTT. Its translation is CASSLRGLAGTPDTQYF.

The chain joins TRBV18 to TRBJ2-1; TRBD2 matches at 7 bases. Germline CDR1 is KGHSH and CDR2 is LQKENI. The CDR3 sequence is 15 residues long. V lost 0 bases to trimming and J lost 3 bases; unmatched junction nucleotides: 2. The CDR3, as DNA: TGTGCCAGCTCACCACCGGGAGGGGTCTACAATGAGCAGTTCTTC. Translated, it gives CASSPPGGVYNEQFF.

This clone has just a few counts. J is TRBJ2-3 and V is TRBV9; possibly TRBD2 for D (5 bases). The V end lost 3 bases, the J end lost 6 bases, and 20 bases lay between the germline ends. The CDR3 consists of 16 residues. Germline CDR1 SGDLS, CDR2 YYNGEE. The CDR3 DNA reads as TGTGCCAGCAGCGCCGATACTAGGTTCCAGAAGGATACGCAGTATTTT. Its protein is CASSADTRFQKDTQYF.

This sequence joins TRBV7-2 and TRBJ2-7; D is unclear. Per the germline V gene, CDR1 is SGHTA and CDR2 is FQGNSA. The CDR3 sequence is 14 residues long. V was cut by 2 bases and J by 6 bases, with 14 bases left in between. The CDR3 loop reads CASSLNGASSEQYF. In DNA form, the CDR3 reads TGTGCCAGCAGCTTAAATGGTGCTAGTAGCGAGCAGTACTTC.

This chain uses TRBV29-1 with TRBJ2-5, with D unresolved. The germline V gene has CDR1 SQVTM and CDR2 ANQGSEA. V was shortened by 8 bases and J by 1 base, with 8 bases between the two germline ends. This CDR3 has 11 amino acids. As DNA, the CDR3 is TGCAGCCTTTGGCGCCAAGAGACCCAGTACTTC. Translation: CSLWRQETQYF. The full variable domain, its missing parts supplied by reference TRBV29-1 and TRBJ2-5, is SAVISQKPSRDICQRGTSLTIQCQVDSQVTMMFWYRQQPGQSLTLIATANQGSEATYESGFVIDKFPISRPNLTFSTLTVSNMSPEDSSIYLCSLWRQETQYFGPGTRLLVL.

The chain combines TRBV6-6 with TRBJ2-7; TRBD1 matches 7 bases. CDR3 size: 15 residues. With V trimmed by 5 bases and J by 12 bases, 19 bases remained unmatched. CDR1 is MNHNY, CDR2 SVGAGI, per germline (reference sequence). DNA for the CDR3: TGTGCCAGCAGTCCCGGACAGGATCGTACCCCTATTCCGTACTTC. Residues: CASSPGQDRTPIPYF.

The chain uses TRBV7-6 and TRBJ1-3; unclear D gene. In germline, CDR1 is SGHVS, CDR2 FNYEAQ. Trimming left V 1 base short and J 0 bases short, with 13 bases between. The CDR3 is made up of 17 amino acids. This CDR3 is CASSLVSDSFSGNTIYF. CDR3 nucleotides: TGTGCCAGCAGCTTAGTTTCGGACTCCTTCTCTGGAAACACCATATATTTT.